This TCR beta chain was sequenced during a study of T cell changes during pregnancy in multiple sclerosis (dated by TCRdb to between 2018 and 2020). Concerning the study at large: The study examined how the T cell repertoire changed over the course of pregnancy in women with multiple sclerosis.

To prepare the library, the immunoSEQ multiplex PCR assay was applied. In its TCRdb copy, this immuneACCESS table keeps in-frame sequences only and misses some clones. Where compared with another copy, unresolved V genes explain less than half of these, and the others have no known cause. The sample table records about 60,000 clones; approximately 94% of these occur just once. In total, the top ten clones hold roughly 3.1% of the sample. CDR1 and CDR2 (SGHNT, YYREEE) derive from the germline V gene (reference sequence). There are 16 amino acids in the CDR3, from cysteine to phenylalanine inclusive. The kept DNA is CDR3 alone, 48 bases in frame from the first base. Trimmed from V: 0 bases; trimmed from J: 6 bases; junction bases lacking a gene match: 10. On this clone: Its antigen target is currently unknown. Per-nucleotide qualities are absent, and no much larger clonotype sits a single base away.

The receptor comes from a female donor with multiple sclerosis, enrolled in a pregnancy study. The V gene is TRBV5-4 and the J gene is TRBJ1-2, with 8 bases in between that match TRBD1. This sample comprised CD8+ T cells from peripheral blood mononuclear cells, obtained in the second trimester of pregnancy. The CDR3 is CASSLAGAGGRNGYTF. The DNA sequence is given as TGTGCCAGCAGCTTGGCCGGGGCAGGGGGCAGAAATGGCTACACCTTC. The entire variable domain, with the stretches around the CDR3 drawn from the reference TRBV5-4 and TRBJ1-2 proteins, is ETGVTQSPTHLIKTRGQQVTLRCSSQSGHNTVSWYQQALGQGPQFIFQYYREEENGRGNFPPRFSGLQFPNYSSELNVNALELDDSALYLCASSLAGAGGRNGYTFGSGTRLTVV.